The subject of this entry is one T cell receptor (beta chain). The antigen is not known. CDR3 size: 14 residues. Germline CDR1 MNHNS, CDR2 SASEGT. The V end was cut by 3 bases, the J end by 9 bases, with 15 bases between. The source of the sample is a study of T cells and copy number aberrations in small-cell lung cancer. Points from the study as a whole: Copy number aberration burden correlated negatively with tumor T-cell density, richness, clonality.

Method: immunoSEQ multiplex PCR; TCRdb's copy keeps in-frame clones and lacks some. Of over 6,000 clones listed, approximately 79% are singletons. The source of this sequence is a man aged 50-60 years with small cell lung cancer. Sequenced input: tumor tissue. The chain is built from TRBV6-1 and TRBJ1-5; D is uncertain. The CDR3: CASSDADRMRPQHF. CDR3 sequence (DNA): TGTGCCAGCAGTGACGCGGACCGGATGAGGCCCCAGCATTTT.